The clone carrying this T cell receptor (beta chain) was recorded only once. Its matching antigen is unknown. Donors included only healthy HIV-negative adults lacking recent acute infections or vaccinations. CD4+ cell separation produced CD45RA+ naive and CD45RA-negative memory subsets. This specimen comes from a study of shared clonotypes between healthy human individuals. CDR1 and CDR2 from the germline V gene are MGHRA and YSYEKL. The CDR3 is made up of 22 amino acids. The V and J ends lost 2 bases and 2 bases, in that order; junction bases with no gene match: 26. TCRdb keeps only in-frame clones here, not all; method: immunoSEQ multiplex PCR. Among around 980,000 clones listed, 75% to 80% were seen once. Overall study results and limits: Lower generation probabilities were found for non-shared clonotypes than for those shared by all four donors.

Specimen: memory CD4+ T cells from PBMCs. Subset denoted: CD45RA-negative fraction. This sequence was found in a man between 18 and 29 years old in good health. Some clones in this sample may be carry-over from other donors' samples. The chain recombines TRBV4-1 with TRBJ2-5; 7 bases align to TRBD1. CDR3 region: CASSQPSLRSRSRDRTQETQYF. Written as DNA, the CDR3 is TGCGCCAGCAGCCAACCTTCTCTTCGCAGTAGATCCCGGGACAGAACACAAGAGACCCAGTACTTC.